Listed below are T cell receptor beta chains from one sample, sequenced in a study of T cells after yellow fever vaccination. A single record per CDR3 protein comes from TCRdb applying MiXCR to the 5' RACE reads. The sample holds 450,000 to 550,000 distinct CDR3 sequences, 20% to 25% seen once. Here the sequenced sample was PBMCs, taken around 3 weeks after the first yellow fever vaccination. These receptors were taken from a man aged 18 to 30 who received the YFV17D yellow fever vaccine. Both conserved end residues are part of each CDR3. A D gene is named only where the DNA matches it firmly. The size of a clone is reported for some rows only, either as once, few or many, or as a class for expanded clones.

j_gene: TRBJ2-5; d_gene: .; v_gene: TRBV3-1; abundance: many; CDR3aa: CASSPGHKAGTQYF; CDR3nt: TGTGCCAGCAGCCCCGGGCATAAGGCGGGGACCCAGTACTTC
j_gene: TRBJ2-1; d_gene: .; v_gene: TRBV10-2; abundance: many; CDR3aa: CAVLRDNYNEQFF; CDR3nt: TGCGCCGTACTCCGGGACAATTACAATGAGCAGTTCTTC
j_gene: TRBJ1-3; d_gene: TRBD1; v_gene: TRBV10-3; abundance: .; CDR3aa: CAISESRQGVGNTIYF; CDR3nt: TGTGCCATCAGTGAGTCCCGACAGGGTGTTGGAAACACCATATATTTT
j_gene: TRBJ2-7; d_gene: .; v_gene: TRBV7-8; abundance: .; CDR3aa: CASSLDTGPSHEQYF; CDR3nt: TGTGCCAGCAGCTTAGACACAGGACCATCCCACGAGCAGTACTTC
j_gene: TRBJ1-5; d_gene: .; v_gene: TRBV13; abundance: few; CDR3aa: CASSSGQLGQPQHF; CDR3nt: TGTGCCAGCAGCTCCGGACAGCTAGGTCAGCCCCAGCATTTT
j_gene: TRBJ1-1; d_gene: TRBD1; v_gene: TRBV5-1; abundance: .; CDR3aa: CASREHRQGWTEAFF; CDR3nt: TGCGCCAGCAGAGAACACCGACAGGGGTGGACTGAAGCTTTCTTT
j_gene: TRBJ2-7; d_gene: .; v_gene: TRBV27; abundance: .; CDR3aa: CASSLSGQNYEQYF; CDR3nt: TGTGCCAGCAGTTTATCTGGACAAAACTACGAGCAGTACTTC
j_gene: TRBJ1-1; d_gene: .; v_gene: TRBV7-2; abundance: .; CDR3aa: CASSLVYLAEAYF; CDR3nt: TGTGCCAGCAGCTTAGTCTATCTCGCTGAAGCTTACTTT
j_gene: TRBJ1-5; d_gene: .; v_gene: TRBV3-1; abundance: .; CDR3aa: CASSQGDARQPQHF; CDR3nt: TGTGCCAGCAGCCAAGGGGACGCGAGGCAGCCCCAGCATTTT
j_gene: TRBJ2-1; d_gene: TRBD2; v_gene: TRBV5-6; abundance: few; CDR3aa: CASSLSGRRSGVYNEQFF; CDR3nt: TGTGCCAGCAGCTTGAGCGGTAGGCGTAGCGGGGTCTACAATGAGCAGTTCTTC
j_gene: TRBJ1-5; d_gene: TRBD1; v_gene: TRBV20-1; abundance: .; CDR3aa: CSGQGASNQPQHF; CDR3nt: TGCAGTGGTCAGGGGGCTAGCAATCAGCCCCAGCATTTT
j_gene: TRBJ2-5; d_gene: .; v_gene: TRBV29-1; abundance: few; CDR3aa: CSVERSQETQYF; CDR3nt: TGCAGCGTTGAACGTTCCCAAGAGACCCAGTACTTC
j_gene: TRBJ2-6; d_gene: TRBD1; v_gene: TRBV18; abundance: few; CDR3aa: CASPWGQGLSGANVLTF; CDR3nt: TGTGCCAGCCCTTGGGGACAGGGCCTCTCTGGGGCCAACGTCCTGACTTTC
j_gene: TRBJ1-5; d_gene: TRBD1; v_gene: TRBV5-5; abundance: few; CDR3aa: CASSWDSSYQPQHF; CDR3nt: TGTGCCAGCAGCTGGGACAGTTCTTATCAGCCCCAGCATTTT
j_gene: TRBJ2-3; d_gene: .; v_gene: TRBV23-1; abundance: few; CDR3aa: CASSSRDCNEDTQYF; CDR3nt: TGCGCCAGCAGTTCCCGGGACTGTAATGAAGATACGCAGTATTTT
j_gene: TRBJ1-1; d_gene: .; v_gene: TRBV7-3; abundance: many; CDR3aa: CASKGRYSEAFF; CDR3nt: TGTGCCAGCAAAGGTCGGTACTCTGAAGCTTTCTTT
j_gene: TRBJ2-5; d_gene: TRBD1; v_gene: TRBV7-7; abundance: .; CDR3aa: CASSQDRDETQYF; CDR3nt: TGTGCCAGCAGCCAAGACAGGGACGAGACCCAGTACTTC
j_gene: TRBJ1-5; d_gene: TRBD1; v_gene: TRBV18; abundance: .; CDR3aa: CASSPTDRGGPQHF; CDR3nt: TGTGCCAGCTCACCGACGGACAGGGGGGGGCCCCAGCATTTT
j_gene: TRBJ1-3; d_gene: .; v_gene: TRBV20-1; abundance: few; CDR3aa: CSAREDSYSGNTIYF; CDR3nt: TGCAGTGCTAGAGAGGACAGCTACTCTGGAAACACCATATATTTT
j_gene: TRBJ2-3; d_gene: .; v_gene: TRBV11-1; abundance: .; CDR3aa: CASTRRGTDTQYF; CDR3nt: TGTGCCAGCACCCGCCGAGGCACAGATACGCAGTATTTT
j_gene: TRBJ2-2; d_gene: .; v_gene: TRBV7-2; abundance: .; CDR3aa: CASSLRSVTGELFF; CDR3nt: TGTGCCAGCAGCTTAAGATCCGTAACCGGGGAGCTGTTTTTT
j_gene: TRBJ1-6; d_gene: TRBD1; v_gene: TRBV27; abundance: .; CDR3aa: CASSLIPGQGASPLHF; CDR3nt: TGTGCCAGCAGTCTTATACCGGGACAGGGGGCTTCACCCCTCCACTTT
j_gene: TRBJ2-4; d_gene: .; v_gene: TRBV10-3; abundance: few; CDR3aa: CAISERGDWGKNIQYF; CDR3nt: TGTGCCATCAGTGAGAGGGGGGACTGGGGCAAAAACATTCAGTACTTC
j_gene: TRBJ2-1; d_gene: .; v_gene: TRBV3-1; abundance: .; CDR3aa: CASSTGLRGPYNEQFF; CDR3nt: TGTGCCAGCAGCACGGGGCTGCGGGGGCCTTACAATGAGCAGTTCTTC
j_gene: TRBJ1-1; d_gene: .; v_gene: TRBV19; abundance: few; CDR3aa: CASSIQGCTEAFF; CDR3nt: TGTGCCAGTAGTATACAGGGATGCACTGAAGCTTTCTTT
j_gene: TRBJ1-2; d_gene: .; v_gene: TRBV5-4; abundance: .; CDR3aa: CASSLDQTGIGYTF; CDR3nt: TGTGCCAGCAGCTTGGACCAAACAGGGATTGGCTACACCTTC
j_gene: TRBJ1-1; d_gene: .; v_gene: TRBV5-1; abundance: many; CDR3aa: CASSFYGGNTEAFF; CDR3nt: TGCGCCAGCAGCTTTTACGGCGGAAACACTGAAGCTTTCTTT
j_gene: TRBJ2-6; d_gene: .; v_gene: TRBV6-1; abundance: few; CDR3aa: CASRIGSGANVLTF; CDR3nt: TGTGCCAGCCGAATAGGCTCTGGGGCCAACGTCCTGACTTTC
j_gene: TRBJ2-5; d_gene: TRBD2; v_gene: TRBV18; abundance: .; CDR3aa: CASSENIGGAGEETQYF; CDR3nt: TGTGCCAGCTCAGAAAACATCGGGGGGGCCGGAGAAGAGACCCAGTACTTC
j_gene: TRBJ2-5; d_gene: .; v_gene: TRBV5-4; abundance: few; CDR3aa: CASSFPGQFQETQYF; CDR3nt: TGTGCCAGCAGCTTTCCCGGCCAGTTCCAAGAGACCCAGTACTTC
j_gene: TRBJ1-6; d_gene: .; v_gene: TRBV12-3/TRBV12-4; abundance: .; CDR3aa: CASSLVGGRWNSPLHF; CDR3nt: TGTGCCAGCAGTTTAGTGGGCGGCCGATGGAATTCACCCCTCCACTTT
j_gene: TRBJ2-1; d_gene: .; v_gene: TRBV5-1; abundance: .; CDR3aa: CASSFRGGPNEQFF; CDR3nt: TGCGCCAGCAGCTTTAGGGGGGGTCCCAATGAGCAGTTCTTC
j_gene: TRBJ2-1; d_gene: .; v_gene: TRBV18; abundance: .; CDR3aa: CASSRPTLYNEQFF; CDR3nt: TGTGCCAGCTCACGACCGACACTTTACAATGAGCAGTTCTTC
j_gene: TRBJ2-3; d_gene: .; v_gene: TRBV20-1; abundance: few; CDR3aa: CSARETADTQYF; CDR3nt: TGCAGTGCTAGAGAAACAGCGGATACGCAGTATTTT
j_gene: TRBJ2-1; d_gene: TRBD2; v_gene: TRBV4-2; abundance: .; CDR3aa: CASSRLRGLGHEQFF; CDR3nt: TGTGCCAGCAGCCGCCTCCGTGGACTAGGCCATGAGCAGTTCTTC
j_gene: TRBJ2-3; d_gene: .; v_gene: TRBV27; abundance: .; CDR3aa: CASSHSQSQRSTDTQYF; CDR3nt: TGTGCCAGCAGCCATTCGCAGTCCCAGAGGAGCACAGATACGCAGTATTTT
j_gene: TRBJ2-5; d_gene: .; v_gene: TRBV29-1; abundance: few; CDR3aa: CSVRVGETQYF; CDR3nt: TGCAGCGTTAGGGTAGGCGAGACCCAGTACTTC
j_gene: TRBJ2-5; d_gene: TRBD2; v_gene: TRBV5-1; abundance: few; CDR3aa: CASSLGGVAGETQYF; CDR3nt: TGCGCCAGCAGCTTGGGCGGGGTAGCGGGTGAGACCCAGTACTTC
j_gene: TRBJ1-2; d_gene: .; v_gene: TRBV5-1; abundance: .; CDR3aa: CASSLEQGHYGYTF; CDR3nt: TGCGCCAGCAGCTTGGAGCAAGGACACTATGGCTACACCTTC
j_gene: TRBJ1-1; d_gene: .; v_gene: TRBV4-3; abundance: .; CDR3aa: CASSLTPGRGANTEAFF; CDR3nt: TGCGCCAGCAGCCTGACACCGGGGCGCGGGGCTAACACTGAAGCTTTCTTT
j_gene: TRBJ2-2; d_gene: .; v_gene: TRBV12-3/TRBV12-4; abundance: .; CDR3aa: CASTSPNTGELFF; CDR3nt: TGTGCCAGCACCAGCCCAAACACCGGGGAGCTGTTTTTT
j_gene: TRBJ2-1; d_gene: TRBD1; v_gene: TRBV12-3/TRBV12-4; abundance: .; CDR3aa: CASRTGTGSSYNEQFF; CDR3nt: TGTGCCAGCAGAACCGGGACAGGGAGCTCCTACAATGAGCAGTTCTTC